The clone carrying this TCR beta chain was counted many times. The antigen is unknown. The sample belongs to a study of T-cell reconstitution after alpha-beta-depleted transplantation in children. Study-level findings and limits: A year post-transplant, T-cell counts and diversity derived mostly from newly produced T cells. The origin of high day-60 TCRbeta diversity in some patients lay in surviving recipient T cells and thymic progenitors. Alpha-beta T cells about two months after transplant reportedly derived from several hundred expanded graft clones.

Unique molecular identifiers featured in how the TCRbeta library was prepared. From the PCR reads, TCRdb called clonotypes with MiXCR, one entry per CDR3 protein. Counted here are around 30,000 distinct CDR3 sequences, approximately 6.5% occurring once; the ten biggest clones make up approximately 30%. The clonotype originates from a child under two years old who had a stem cell transplant for acute myeloid leukemia, so the T cells may come from the graft donor. This specimen consisted of peripheral blood, obtained 60 days after TCRalphabeta/CD19-depleted stem cell transplant.

DNA for the CDR3: TGTGCCAGCAGTTCAGGACTAGCGGGAAACACCGGGGAGCTGTTTTTT. Translation gives CASSSGLAGNTGELFF. The chain joins TRBV7-9 to TRBJ2-2; TRBD2 aligns across 12 bases. V was clipped by 6 bases and J by 2 bases; unmatched bases: 4. The CDR3 runs 16 residues. From germline, CDR1 is SEHNR and CDR2 FQNEAQ (reference sequence).